This TCR beta chain derives from a study of blood T cell repertoires in COVID-19. Study at large: Donors in the United States, Italy and Spain gave samples during acute or convalescent COVID-19. The analysed material was cDNA or gDNA that came from T cells, B-cell-depleted T cells, or PBMCs.

As handled by the study authors: Amplified reference gene primers provided the basis for estimating nucleated cell counts. Sequenced by immunoSEQ multiplex PCR; TCRdb stores in-frame clones only, minus some. The V and J calls and clone size are taken from that table; D and trimming were inferred from the DNA. The data show 110,000 or so clones, roughly nine tenths seen once. V shed 0 bases and J shed 3 bases, with 12 bases lying between them. The CDR3 covers 15 residues. Germline V gene lookup returns CDR1 WSHSY and CDR2 SAAADI. This chain uses TRBV10-2 with TRBJ2-7, with TRBD1 as a possible D gene (5 bases). Sequenced: peripheral blood. This clonotype originated in a human donor in a cohort sampled during active COVID-19. This CDR3 is CASSESGADYYEQYF. The CDR3 DNA reads as TGCGCCAGCAGTGAGTCTGGGGCGGATTACTACGAGCAGTACTTC.